A selection of T cell receptor beta chains follows, all from one sample in a study of T-cell memory formation after mild COVID-19. From the 5' RACE reads, TCRdb called clonotypes with MiXCR, one entry per CDR3 protein. The sample lists some 300,000 distinct CDR3 sequences, roughly 20% occurring once. The source material was PBMCs or a T cell subset sorted from them (not recorded which). The receptors come from a man between 18 and 29 years old who had mild COVID-19 (a few samples of this study predate the infection). Cell type and time point are not known. CDR3s include the opening cysteine and the closing phenylalanine or tryptophan. Each record gives: clone size, D gene, J gene, V gene, CDR3 length, CDR3 DNA, CDR3 protein. D genes are given only for firm matches. Some rows have no size entry. The others give once, few or many, or a class for an expanded clone.

.	TRBD2	TRBJ2-5	TRBV5-1	17	TGCGCCAGCAGCTTGGCCCCAGCGGGGGGGAACCAAGAGACCCAGTACTTC	CASSLAPAGGNQETQYF
many	.	TRBJ2-1	TRBV4-1	15	TGCGCCAGCAGCCAAGATAGCAGCGACTACAATGAGCAGTTCTTC	CASSQDSSDYNEQFF
.	.	TRBJ2-2	TRBV11-2	15	TGTGCCAGCAGCTCGGTGGAATTTCCCCCCGGGGAGCTGTTTTTT	CASSSVEFPPGELFF
.	.	TRBJ2-1	TRBV5-6	15	TGTGCCAGCAGCTTGGGTCCCACTGCCTACAATGAGCAGTTCTTC	CASSLGPTAYNEQFF
few	TRBD2	TRBJ2-1	TRBV29-1	13	TGCAGCATTTATAGCGGGGGGCCCAATGAGCAGTTCTTC	CSIYSGGPNEQFF
many	TRBD2	TRBJ2-3	TRBV4-3	16	TGCGCCAGCAGCCAAGATAGCGGGGAGAGGAAAGATACGCAGTATTTT	CASSQDSGERKDTQYF
.	.	TRBJ1-4	TRBV5-1	15	TGCGCCAGCAGCTTGGAGACAGCAACTAATGAAAAACTGTTTTTT	CASSLETATNEKLFF
few	.	TRBJ1-2	TRBV4-3	14	TGCGCCAGCAGCCAAGGGGCAGGGAGATATGGCTACACCTTC	CASSQGAGRYGYTF
few	TRBD1	TRBJ2-3	TRBV4-1	16	TGCGCCAGCAGCGCGCGCAACAGGGGGGGCACAGATACGCAGTATTTT	CASSARNRGGTDTQYF
.	.	TRBJ1-2	TRBV7-2	15	TGTGCCAGCAGCCCCCGGGGGTGGAGGGCCGGCCGCTACACCTTC	CASSPRGWRAGRYTF
few	TRBD2	TRBJ2-7	TRBV19	16	TGTGCCAGTAGTTCTGCTAGCGGGGGCATCGCCTACGAGCAGTACTTC	CASSSASGGIAYEQYF
.	.	TRBJ1-4	TRBV7-2	13	TGTGCCAGCAGCCTAGAGGGGGGAGAAAAACTGTTTTTT	CASSLEGGEKLFF
many	TRBD1	TRBJ2-7	TRBV3-1	15	TGTGCCAGCAGCCTTGGGACAGGGGGCTCCTACGAGCAGTACTTC	CASSLGTGGSYEQYF
few	.	TRBJ1-5	TRBV24-1	15	TGTGCCACCAGTGATCCTGCAAGGGGCAATCAGCCCCAGCATTTT	CATSDPARGNQPQHF
.	.	TRBJ1-5	TRBV4-1	15	TGCGCCAGCAGCCCTCGACAGGATAGCAATCAGCCCCAGCATTTT	CASSPRQDSNQPQHF
few	.	TRBJ1-1	TRBV3-1	12	TGTGCCAGCAGCCAGGGAGGGGCTGAAGCTTTCTTT	CASSQGGAEAFF
few	TRBD1	TRBJ2-3	TRBV29-1	15	TGCAGCGTTGCGGGGACAGGGGGCCTGACAGATACGCAGTATTTT	CSVAGTGGLTDTQYF
.	TRBD1	TRBJ1-2	TRBV5-5	16	TGTGCCAGCAGCTGGGGACCCCAGGGGGCCCTGTATGGCTACACCTTC	CASSWGPQGALYGYTF
.	.	TRBJ2-5	TRBV7-6	14	TGTGCCAGCAGCTCCTACCCTGGACAGCAGACCCAGTACTTC	CASSSYPGQQTQYF